These 23 T cell receptor beta chains originate from one sample sequenced in a study of CD8+ T cells in alopecia areata. Indicated treatment: oral pan-JAK inhibitor, 5-10 mg twice daily. RNA was isolated and reverse transcribed to cDNA, the sequencing template. Generated by immunoSEQ multiplex PCR, the TCRdb table keeps only in-frame clones and is missing some. The table has roughly 190,000 clones, more than 55% seen once; the top ten hold 0.65% to 0.7%. This specimen consisted of CD4+ T cells sorted from blood, obtained at week 4, from a patient treated with tofacitinib. The receptor set was obtained from a human donor with alopecia areata.

This clone was seen a few times. The rearrangement links TRBV29-1 to TRBJ2-3; a possible D gene is TRBD1 (6 bases). The ends were cut back, 5 bases at V and 3 bases at J, with 6 bases in the middle. The CDR3 length is 11 residues. In germline, CDR1 is SQVTM, CDR2 ANQGSEA. This chain's CDR3 is CSVQGTDTQYF. The CDR3 bases are TGCAGCGTTCAGGGGACAGATACGCAGTATTTT.

In its sample, this clone was seen once. The V call is TRBV7-3, the J call TRBJ2-2; 8 bases agree with TRBD1. This CDR3 is 14 amino acids long. The V gene's germline CDR1 is SGHTA and CDR2 FQGTGA. The J segment lost 3 bases and the V segment lost 6 bases, leaving 3 bases of the junction unmatched. CDR3 nucleotide sequence: TGTGCCAGCAGGCAGGGGGCCGACACCGGGGAGCTGTTTTTT. This codes for CASRQGADTGELFF.

This clone has just a few counts. V gene TRBV2 combines with J gene TRBJ2-2; the match to TRBD2 covers 8 bases. V was pared by 6 bases and J by 3 bases, with 6 bases of the junction left unmatched. The CDR3 loop spans 15 amino acids. CDR1 SNHLY and CDR2 FYNNEI come from the germline V gene. CDR3 amino acids: CASRTGTRDTGELFF. CDR3 nucleotide sequence: TGTGCCAGCAGAACTGGGACTAGAGACACCGGGGAGCTGTTTTTT.

The chain is built from TRBV2 and TRBJ2-6, with D possibly being TRBD2 (7 bases). The CDR3 consists of 16 residues. The V end lost 7 bases, the J end lost 2 bases, and 15 bases lay between the germline ends. In germline, CDR1 is SNHLY, CDR2 FYNNEI. The CDR3 coding sequence is TGTGCCAGCAAGGAGAGGGGGGGAACTGGGGCCAACGTCCTGACTTTC. As protein: CASKERGGTGANVLTF.

The chain couples TRBV29-1 to TRBJ2-7, with D maybe TRBD1 (5 bases). The V gene's germline CDR1 is SQVTM and CDR2 ANQGSEA. This CDR3 spans 13 amino acids. The V end lost 6 bases, the J end lost 2 bases, and 14 bases lay between the germline ends. The CDR3 reads CSVKDIGPYEQYF. The CDR3 region has the DNA TGCAGCGTGAAGGACATAGGGCCCTACGAGCAGTACTTC.

This rearrangement joins TRBV30 to TRBJ1-3; perhaps TRBD1 as D (6 bases). There are 15 residues in the CDR3. V was cut by 3 bases and J by 1 base, with 13 bases left in between. Per germline, CDR1 GTSNPN and CDR2 SVGIG (reference sequence). CDR3 in amino acids: CAWRRPQGSGNTIYF. The CDR3, as DNA: TGTGCCTGGAGACGACCCCAGGGGTCTGGAAACACCATATATTTT.

This clone was observed once. The V and J genes are TRBV29-1 and TRBJ1-5; D gene uncertain. From germline, CDR1 is SQVTM and CDR2 ANQGSEA. The CDR3 covers 13 residues. The ends were cut back, 3 bases at V and 6 bases at J, with 12 bases in the middle. The CDR3 sequence is CSVDTGYGQPQHF. The CDR3 nucleotides read TGCAGCGTTGATACCGGGTATGGTCAGCCCCAGCATTTT.

This sequence joins TRBV7-2 and TRBJ2-1; 8 positions agree with TRBD1. CDR1 and CDR2 (germline): SGHTA, FQGNSA. Trimming at V came to 0 bases and at J to 0 bases, leaving 1 base not matched to a gene. CDR3 size: 16 residues. For the CDR3, the DNA is TGTGCCAGCAGCTTAGCCGGGACAGGCTCCTACAATGAGCAGTTCTTC. Translation: CASSLAGTGSYNEQFF. Complete variable domain (other parts from reference TRBV7-2 and TRBJ2-1): GAGVSQSPSNKVTEKGKDVELRCDPISGHTALYWYRQSLGQGLEFLIYFQGNSAPDKSGLPSDRFSAERTGGSVSTLTIQRTQQEDSAVYLCASSLAGTGSYNEQFFGPGTRLTVL.

The rearrangement joins TRBV11-2 to TRBJ2-1; D gene uncertain. Germline values: CDR1 SGHAT, CDR2 FQNNGV. Trimming shortened V by 5 bases and J by 3 bases, and 8 bases separated the two germline ends. The length of the CDR3 is 13 residues. The CDR3 nucleotides read TGTGCCAGCAGCCTCTGGGGCTACAATGAGCAGTTCTTC. It codes for CASSLWGYNEQFF.

J is TRBJ1-2 and V is TRBV30; tentative D call: TRBD1 (5 bases). Germline values: CDR1 GTSNPN, CDR2 SVGIG (reference sequence). V lost 1 base and J lost 5, with 20 bases in between. The CDR3 spans 16 residues. The CDR3 loop reads CAWSARRQLHKYGYTF. CDR3 bases: TGTGCCTGGAGTGCAAGGAGACAGCTCCATAAGTATGGCTACACCTTC.

The chain joins TRBV29-1 to TRBJ2-1, with TRBD2 identical over 14 bases. V trimming: 1 base; J trimming: 0 bases; junction bases outside the gene matches: 5. This CDR3 comprises 18 residues. Germline V gives CDR1 SQVTM, CDR2 ANQGSEA. CDR3 nucleotide sequence: TGCAGCGTTGAAGGCTGGACTAGCGGGAGGTTCTCCTACAATGAGCAGTTCTTC. Amino acids: CSVEGWTSGRFSYNEQFF.

This clone appeared once. The V call is TRBV5-6, the J call TRBJ2-1; 8 bases line up with TRBD2. This CDR3 contains 18 residues. The trim removed 4 bases at V and 2 bases at J, leaving 14 bases unmatched. The germline CDR1 and CDR2 sequences are SGHDT and YYEEEE. For the CDR3, the DNA is TGTGCCAGCAGCGGAATTCGGGAGGGGACCATAACCTACAATGAGCAGTTCTTC. As protein: CASSGIREGTITYNEQFF.

The chain carries TRBV30 and TRBJ2-5; possibly TRBD1 or TRBD2 for D (7 bases each). Per germline, CDR1 GTSNPN and CDR2 SVGIG (reference sequence). CDR3 length equals 15 residues. Trimming left V 5 bases short and J 5 bases short, with 21 bases between. The CDR3 DNA follows: TGTGCCTGGGCTGAGGGGAGGGGGCTGAGGGAGACCCAGTACTTC. As protein: CAWAEGRGLRETQYF.

The chain joins TRBV10-3 to TRBJ1-2; 11 bases line up with TRBD1. Germline assignment: CDR1 ENHRY and CDR2 SYGVKD. This CDR3 is built from 13 residues. V shed 7 bases, J shed 8 bases, and the junction held 6 bases outside the gene matches. Written as DNA, the CDR3 is TGTGCCATCAAGGACAGGGGGCTTGAGGGCTACACCTTC. Its protein product is CAIKDRGLEGYTF.

V usage is TRBV7-9 and J usage is TRBJ2-7; 12 nucleotides line up with TRBD2. The CDR3 extends over 17 amino acids. Trimming cost V 2 bases and J 2 bases; bases outside gene matches: 7. The germline gives CDR1 SEHNR, CDR2 FQNEAQ (reference sequence). The DNA for the CDR3 is TGTGCCAGCAGCTTAACCCCCAGACTAGCGGGGGCCTACGAGCAGTACTTC. Residues: CASSLTPRLAGAYEQYF.

The genes are TRBV29-1 and TRBJ2-7; 8 positions match TRBD2. Germline CDR1 reads SQVTM; CDR2 reads ANQGSEA. The CDR3 contains 13 residues. V trimming: 6 bases; J trimming: 2 bases; junction bases outside the gene matches: 6. CDR3 coding DNA: TGCAGCGTGGGGGCAGCGGGAGCCTACGAGCAGTACTTC. As protein: CSVGAAGAYEQYF.

This clone was observed a single time. The chain uses TRBV25-1 and TRBJ1-1, with D perhaps matching TRBD1 (5 bases). Germline loops: CDR1 MGHDK, CDR2 SYGVNS. The V end was cut by 4 bases, the J end by 3 bases, with 12 bases between. This CDR3 is 14 amino acids long. The CDR3: CASSADAGDTEAFF. In DNA form, the CDR3 reads TGTGCCAGCAGTGCGGATGCGGGGGACACTGAAGCTTTCTTT.

V usage is TRBV6-6 and J usage is TRBJ1-2; D gene unclear. Trimming pared 7 bases from V and 2 bases from J, leaving 8 bases between. The CDR3 is 12 residues long. The germline gives CDR1 MNHNY, CDR2 SVGAGI (reference sequence). CDR3 sequence: CASNTVNYGYTF. CDR3 nucleotide sequence: TGTGCCAGCAACACTGTAAACTATGGCTACACCTTC.

This clone is a singleton in its sample. The chain carries TRBV27 and TRBJ2-7; D gene ambiguous. Germline V CDR1 and CDR2: MNHEY, SMNVEV (reference sequence). Trimming pared 8 bases from V and 5 bases from J, leaving 25 bases between. This CDR3 contains 16 residues. CDR3 region: CASAGVVSTVIHEQYF. Written as DNA, the CDR3 is TGTGCCAGCGCAGGAGTGGTTTCGACTGTTATCCACGAGCAGTACTTC.

The chain recombines TRBV29-1 with TRBJ2-7; 9 nucleotides line up with TRBD1. There are 13 residues in the CDR3. CDR1 SQVTM and CDR2 ANQGSEA come from the germline V gene. Germline trimming cut 5 bases from V and 4 bases from J; bases unmatched to any gene: 6. The CDR3 loop reads CSVRDRVDYEQYF. In nucleotides, the CDR3 is TGCAGCGTTCGGGACAGGGTGGATTACGAGCAGTACTTC.

This chain joins TRBV4-3 and TRBJ1-2; possible D gene TRBD1, 6 bases. This CDR3 has 15 amino acids. V lost 1 base, J lost 4 bases, and 13 bases lay in between. The germline V gene has CDR1 LGHNA and CDR2 YSLEER. In nucleotides, the CDR3 is TGCGCCAGCAGCCAAGTGGGAGGAGGGGGCTATGGCTACACCTTC. Protein product: CASSQVGGGGYGYTF.

This chain links TRBV1 with TRBJ2-2. TRBV1 is termed a pseudogene. This CDR3 has 14 amino acids. CDR3 region: CTSSQGGYGGELFF. The CDR3 DNA is TGCACCAGCAGCCAAGGGGGTTACGGCGGGGAGCTGTTTTTT.

This chain connects TRBV29-1 to TRBJ2-4; no clear D gene. Trimming shortened V by 1 base and J by 0 bases, and 10 bases separated the two germline ends. Germline V gene lookup returns CDR1 SQVTM and CDR2 ANQGSEA. This CDR3 is 15 amino acids long. CDR3 DNA sequence: TGCAGCGTTGAAGCACTAAGTATAGCCAAAAACATTCAGTACTTC. Translated, it gives CSVEALSIAKNIQYF.